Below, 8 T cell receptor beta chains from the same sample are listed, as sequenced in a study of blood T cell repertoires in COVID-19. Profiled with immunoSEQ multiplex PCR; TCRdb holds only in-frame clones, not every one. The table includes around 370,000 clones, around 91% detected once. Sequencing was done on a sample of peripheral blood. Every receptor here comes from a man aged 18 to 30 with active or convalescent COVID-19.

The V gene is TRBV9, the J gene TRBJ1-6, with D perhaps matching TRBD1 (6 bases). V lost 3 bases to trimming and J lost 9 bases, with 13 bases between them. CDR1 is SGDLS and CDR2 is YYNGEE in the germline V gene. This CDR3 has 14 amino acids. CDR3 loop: CASSGTTGRSPLHF. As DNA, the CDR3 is TGTGCCAGCAGCGGTACGACAGGCCGTTCACCCCTCCACTTT.

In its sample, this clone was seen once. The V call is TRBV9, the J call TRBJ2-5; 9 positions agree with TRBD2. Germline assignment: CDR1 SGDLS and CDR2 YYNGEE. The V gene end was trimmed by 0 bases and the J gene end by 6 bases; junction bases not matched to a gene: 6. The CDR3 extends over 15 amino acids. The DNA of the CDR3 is TGTGCCAGCAGCGTAGAGGCTAGCGGGATGAAGACCCAGTACTTC. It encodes CASSVEASGMKTQYF.

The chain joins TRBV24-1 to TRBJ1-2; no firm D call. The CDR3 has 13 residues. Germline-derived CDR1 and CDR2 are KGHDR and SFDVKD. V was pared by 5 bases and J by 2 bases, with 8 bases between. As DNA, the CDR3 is TGTGCCACCAGTGGTGCTGAGAACTATGGCTACACCTTC. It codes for CATSGAENYGYTF.

The CDR3 loop reads CASSPSGLTVIYNEQFF. The CDR3, as DNA: TGTGCCAGCAGTCCCAGCGGGCTTACCGTTATTTACAATGAGCAGTTCTTC. The chain carries TRBV28 and TRBJ2-1; TRBD2 might be the D (6 bases). In germline, CDR1 is MDHEN, CDR2 SYDVKM. Trimming pared 5 bases from V and 4 bases from J, leaving 21 bases between. This CDR3 has 17 amino acids. The whole variable domain, filled in from reference TRBV28 and TRBJ2-1, reads DVKVTQSSRYLVKRTGEKVFLECVQDMDHENMFWYRQDPGLGLRLIYFSYDVKMKEKGDIPEGYSVSREKKERFSLILESASTNQTSMYLCASSPSGLTVIYNEQFFGPGTRLTVL.

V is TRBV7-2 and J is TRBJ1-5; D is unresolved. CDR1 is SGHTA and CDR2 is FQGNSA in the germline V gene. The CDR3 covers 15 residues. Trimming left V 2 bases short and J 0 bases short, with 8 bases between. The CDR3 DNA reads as TGTGCCAGCAGCTTAAGTAGAGATAGCAATCAGCCCCAGCATTTT. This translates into CASSLSRDSNQPQHF. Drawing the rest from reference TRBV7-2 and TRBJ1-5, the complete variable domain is GAGVSQSPSNKVTEKGKDVELRCDPISGHTALYWYRQSLGQGLEFLIYFQGNSAPDKSGLPSDRFSAERTGGSVSTLTIQRTQQEDSAVYLCASSLSRDSNQPQHFGDGTRLSIL.

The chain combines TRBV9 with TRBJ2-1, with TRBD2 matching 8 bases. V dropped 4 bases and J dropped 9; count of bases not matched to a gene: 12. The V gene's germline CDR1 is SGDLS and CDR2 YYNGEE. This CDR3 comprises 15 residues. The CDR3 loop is CASSPRGGAASEQFF. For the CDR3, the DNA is TGTGCCAGCAGCCCCCGGGGGGGGGCTGCAAGTGAGCAGTTCTTC.

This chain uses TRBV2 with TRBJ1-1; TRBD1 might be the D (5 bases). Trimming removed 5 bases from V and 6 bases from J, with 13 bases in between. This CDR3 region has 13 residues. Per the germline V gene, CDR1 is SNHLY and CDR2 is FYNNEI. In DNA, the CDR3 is TGTGCCAGCAGTTACCAGACAGACGCTGAAGCTTTCTTT. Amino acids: CASSYQTDAEAFF. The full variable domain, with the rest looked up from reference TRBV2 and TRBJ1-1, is EPEVTQTPSHQVTQMGQEVILRCVPISNHLYFYWYRQILGQKVEFLVSFYNNEISEKSEIFDDQFSVERPDGSNFTLKIRSTKLEDSAMYFCASSYQTDAEAFFGQGTRLTVV.

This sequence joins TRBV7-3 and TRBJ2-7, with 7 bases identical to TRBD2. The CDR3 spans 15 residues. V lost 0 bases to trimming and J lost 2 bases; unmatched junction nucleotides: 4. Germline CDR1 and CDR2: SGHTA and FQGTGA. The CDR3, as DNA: TGTGCCAGCAGCTTAACCGGCGGGAGTACCTACGAGCAGTACTTC. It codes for CASSLTGGSTYEQYF.